This T cell receptor (beta chain) is drawn from a study of T cell responses to AZD1222 COVID-19 vaccine. Notes on the study in general: Recipients of two AZD1222 doses showed rising Spike-specific TCR breadth and depth. Clonal diversity was possibly underestimated; the donors were predominantly white British and more often female. There were repertoire samples only from the period after the peak T cell response.

A remark on this clone: The antigen is undetermined.

Clones were sequenced by immunoSEQ multiplex PCR, and TCRdb holds only the in-frame ones, with some missing. The table includes around 78,000 clones, 90% detected once. This specimen consisted of peripheral blood, obtained on day 0 of AZD1222 vaccination. The origin of this receptor is an adult in good health.

As DNA, the CDR3 is TGTGCCAGCAGCTCCCCGGGACTCAAGGGCGAGCAGTACTTC. Amino acids: CASSSPGLKGEQYF. The gene calls are TRBV11-3 and TRBJ2-7; D is perhaps TRBD2 (6 bases). Germline CDR1 SGHNT, CDR2 YENEEA. CDR3 length: 14 amino acids. Trimming removed 4 bases at V and 6 bases at J, with 16 bases between. The variable domain in full, completed from reference TRBV11-3 and TRBJ2-7, reads EAGVVQSPRYKIIEKKQPVAFWCNPISGHNTLYWYLQNLGQGPELLIRYENEEAVDDSQLPKDRFSAERLKGVDSTLKIQPAELGDSAVYLCASSSPGLKGEQYFGPGTRLTVT.